This T cell receptor beta chain emerged from a study of blood T cell repertoires in COVID-19 (TCRdb year 2020). Turning to the overall study: The collaborator samples originated in the United States, Italy and Spain and spanned the acute and convalescent phases of COVID-19. The prospective study material was composed of cDNA or gDNA derived from T cells, B-cell-depleted T cells, or PBMCs. The dataset comprised deeply sampled blood TCRbeta repertoires from subjects exposed to, actively infected with, or recovered from COVID-19. The repertoires were released in a freely available public database intended as a resource for research on the immune response to SARS-CoV-2. Samples came from the ongoing ImmuneRACE study (first 160 participants) plus 1,254 subjects from 6 global collaborators. A de-identified subject ID, COVID-19 status, age in years and sex were almost always included in the sample metadata. Where available, HLA class I and class II types were taken from metadata supplied by the sample provider and were not determined by assay-based typing. Broader findings and caveats from the paper: Clinical and demographic metadata were provided uncurated, with the amount varying by source and participant.

Between the V and J ends, shortened by 3 bases and 4 bases respectively, the junction contains 9 bases. CDR1 and CDR2 are drawn from the germline V gene (reference sequence): DFQATT, SNEGSKA. Measured from the cysteine to the phenylalanine, the CDR3 is 12 residues long. This entry keeps only the CDR3 DNA: 36 bases, framed from base 1. The immunoSEQ Assay, a bias-controlled multiplex PCR, was used to amplify TCRbeta CDR3 regions from genomic DNA. The paper's processing steps were these. Nucleated cell counts per sample were estimated from amplification of reference gene primers within the assay. To quantify the absolute abundance of each unique TCRbeta CDR3 rearrangement, sequence reads were collapsed and filtered. For each sample, productive Simpson clonality was calculated by taking the square root of Simpson's diversity index across productive rearrangements. The source is immuneACCESS, and TCRdb retained only in-frame sequences with V and J called. Part of the clones is not carried over; for the studies checked, unresolved V genes explain less than half of this, and the remainder is unexplained. D and trimming were read from the DNA, whereas the V and J calls and clone size are those reported in that table. The sample contains under 200,000 clones, about 85% of them found a single time. Of the sample, 2.1% is held by the ten largest clones.

This clone was seen once. Its cognate antigen has yet to be identified. The sample holds no much larger clone one base away, and base qualities are not on file. Whole blood was collected in K2EDTA tubes by collaborating institutions according to the institutions' own protocols. For TCRbeta analysis, collaborator samples were shipped as frozen whole blood, as isolated PBMCs, or as DNA extracted from either sample type. This chain is built from TRBV20-1 and TRBJ1-2, with no confident D gene call. The receptor comes from a man aged 65-85 years with active or convalescent COVID-19. Source material: peripheral blood. CDR3 protein: CSASGGIYGYTF. The DNA sequence is as follows: TGCAGTGCTAGTGGAGGGATCTATGGCTACACCTTC.